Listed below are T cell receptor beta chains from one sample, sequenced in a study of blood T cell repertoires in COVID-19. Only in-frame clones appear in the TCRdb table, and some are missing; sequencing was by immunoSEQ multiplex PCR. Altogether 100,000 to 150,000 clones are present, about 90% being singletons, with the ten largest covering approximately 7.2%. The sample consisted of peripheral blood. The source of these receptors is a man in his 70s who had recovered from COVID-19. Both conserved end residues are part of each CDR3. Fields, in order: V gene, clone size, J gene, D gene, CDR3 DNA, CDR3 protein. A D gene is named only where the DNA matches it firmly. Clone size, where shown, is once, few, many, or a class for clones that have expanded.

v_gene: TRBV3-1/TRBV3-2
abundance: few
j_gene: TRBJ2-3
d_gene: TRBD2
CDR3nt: TGTGCCAGCAGCCACCTCAGCGGGGGGGTTAGCACAGATACGCAGTATTTT
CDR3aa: CASSHLSGGVSTDTQYF

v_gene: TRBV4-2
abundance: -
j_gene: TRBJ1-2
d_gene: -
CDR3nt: TGTGCCAGCAGCCAAGACGCGGGGCCGACTAACTATGGCTACACCTTC
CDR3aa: CASSQDAGPTNYGYTF

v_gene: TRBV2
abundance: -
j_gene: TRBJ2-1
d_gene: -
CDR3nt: TGTGCCAGCAGAAAGGGGGAGCGCAATGAGCAGTTCTTC
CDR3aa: CASRKGERNEQFF

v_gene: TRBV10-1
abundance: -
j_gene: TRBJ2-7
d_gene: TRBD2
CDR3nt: TGCGCCAGCAGTGGAAGTAGCGGGGTCTACGAGCAGTACTTC
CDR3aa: CASSGSSGVYEQYF

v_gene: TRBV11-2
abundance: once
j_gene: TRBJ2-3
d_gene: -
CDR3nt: TGTGCCAGCAGCCCGCGACTGGATACGCAGTATTTT
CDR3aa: CASSPRLDTQYF

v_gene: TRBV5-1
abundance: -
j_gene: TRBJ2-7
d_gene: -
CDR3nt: TGCGCCAGCAGCTTAACACAGGGCTCCTACGAGCAGTACTTC
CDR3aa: CASSLTQGSYEQYF

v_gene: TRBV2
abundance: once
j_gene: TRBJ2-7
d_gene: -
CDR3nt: TGTGCCAGCAGTGAAACGGGAAACTCCTTCTTCTCCTACGAGCAGTACTTC
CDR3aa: CASSETGNSFFSYEQYF

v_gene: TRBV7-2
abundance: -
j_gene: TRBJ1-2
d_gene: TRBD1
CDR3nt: TGTGCCAGCAGCTTAGTCGGTTCGGCAGGGGGCTTAGGTGGCTACACCTTC
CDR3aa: CASSLVGSAGGLGGYTF

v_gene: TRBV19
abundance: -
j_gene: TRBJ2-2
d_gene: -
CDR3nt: TGTGCCAGTCAAGGGGATTATACCGGGGAGCTGTTTTTT
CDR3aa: CASQGDYTGELFF

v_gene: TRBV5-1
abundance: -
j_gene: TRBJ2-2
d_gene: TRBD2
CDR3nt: TGCGCCAGCAGCTCCCCGAGGACTAGCGGGAGGGCGAGAACCGGGGAGCTGTTTTTT
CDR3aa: CASSSPRTSGRARTGELFF

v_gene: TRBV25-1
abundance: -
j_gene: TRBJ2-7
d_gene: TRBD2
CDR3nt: TGTGCCAGCAGTATAGCGGGCCCTACCGAGCAGTACTTC
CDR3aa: CASSIAGPTEQYF

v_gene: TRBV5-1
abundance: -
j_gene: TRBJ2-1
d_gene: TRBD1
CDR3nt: TGCGCCAGCAGCTTAGGGGACAGGGTCTATGAGCAGTTCTTC
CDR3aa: CASSLGDRVYEQFF

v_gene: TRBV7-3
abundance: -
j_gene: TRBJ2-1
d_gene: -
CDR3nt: TGTGCCCGTAGGCGGGCTTTTCTGGTTTACCCTCACTACAATGAGCAGTTCTTC
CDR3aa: CARRRAFLVYPHYNEQFF

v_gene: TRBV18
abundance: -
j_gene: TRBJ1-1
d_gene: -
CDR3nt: TGTGCCAGCTCACCGGTAGACACTGAAGCTTTCTTT
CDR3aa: CASSPVDTEAFF

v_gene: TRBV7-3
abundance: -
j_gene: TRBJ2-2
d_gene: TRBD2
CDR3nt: TGTGCCAGCAGCTTACGGGAGCGGGGAACCGGGGAGCTGTTTTTT
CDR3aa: CASSLRERGTGELFF

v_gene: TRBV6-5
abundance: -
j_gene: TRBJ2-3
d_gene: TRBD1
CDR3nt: TGTGCCAGCAGTCAGGACAGGGACCCCCCGGGTACGCAGTATTTT
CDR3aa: CASSQDRDPPGTQYF

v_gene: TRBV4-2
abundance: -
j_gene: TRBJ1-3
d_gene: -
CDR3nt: TGTGCCAGCAGCCGACGAACACAAGCGGGAAACACCATATATTTT
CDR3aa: CASSRRTQAGNTIYF

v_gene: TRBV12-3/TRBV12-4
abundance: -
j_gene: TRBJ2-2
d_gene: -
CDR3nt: TGTGCCAGCAGCCCTCGGACCGGGGAGCTGTTTTTT
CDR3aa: CASSPRTGELFF

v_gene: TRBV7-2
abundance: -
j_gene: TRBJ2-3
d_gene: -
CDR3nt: TGTGCCAGCAGCTGGACTACGAGGACGCAGTATTTT
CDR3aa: CASSWTTRTQYF

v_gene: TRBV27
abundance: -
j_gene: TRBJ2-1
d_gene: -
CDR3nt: TGTGCCAGCAGTTTACTCCGGGGACTGCCCCCTGAGCAGTTCTTC
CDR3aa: CASSLLRGLPPEQFF

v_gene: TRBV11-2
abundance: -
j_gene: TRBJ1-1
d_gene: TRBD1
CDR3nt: TGTGCCAGCAGCTTAGGGCCCACGACAGGGTGGACTGAAGCTTTCTTT
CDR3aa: CASSLGPTTGWTEAFF

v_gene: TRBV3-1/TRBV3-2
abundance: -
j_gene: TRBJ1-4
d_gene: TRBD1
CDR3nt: TGTGCCAGCAGTAGACAGGGGGCGCGTGAAAAACTGTTTTTT
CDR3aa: CASSRQGAREKLFF

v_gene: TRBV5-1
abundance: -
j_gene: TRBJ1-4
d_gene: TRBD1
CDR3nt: TGCGCCAGCAGCTTGGCCAGGGGGGCTAATGAAAAACTGTTTTTT
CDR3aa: CASSLARGANEKLFF

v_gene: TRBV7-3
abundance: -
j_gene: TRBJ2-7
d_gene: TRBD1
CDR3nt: TGTGCCAGCAGCTTGACAGGGGGGCGCGAGCAGTACTTC
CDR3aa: CASSLTGGREQYF

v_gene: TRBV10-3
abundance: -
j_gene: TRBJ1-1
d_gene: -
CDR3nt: TGTGCCATCAGTGAGAACTTTGACACTGAAGCTTTCTTT
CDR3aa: CAISENFDTEAFF

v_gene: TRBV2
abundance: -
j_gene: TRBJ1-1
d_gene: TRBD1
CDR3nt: TGTGCCAGCAGTGAAAGGCCAGGGGGGAACACTGAAGCTTTCTTT
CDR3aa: CASSERPGGNTEAFF

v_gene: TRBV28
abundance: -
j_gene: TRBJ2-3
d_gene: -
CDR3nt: TGTGCCAGCAGTTCATTTGACTCGTACACAGATACGCAGTATTTT
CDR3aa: CASSSFDSYTDTQYF

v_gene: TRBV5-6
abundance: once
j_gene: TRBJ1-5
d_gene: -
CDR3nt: TGTGCCAGCAGCCGCTGGGAGGGCAATCAGCCCCAGCATTTT
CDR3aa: CASSRWEGNQPQHF

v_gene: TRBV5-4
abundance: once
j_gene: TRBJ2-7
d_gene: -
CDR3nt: TGTGCCAGCAGCCGACAGGCCAGCTCCTACGAGCAGTACTTC
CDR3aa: CASSRQASSYEQYF

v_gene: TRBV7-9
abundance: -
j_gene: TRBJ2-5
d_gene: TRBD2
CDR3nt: TGTGCCAGCAGCTTAGCGCGGGAGCAAGAGACCCAGTACTTC
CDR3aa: CASSLAREQETQYF

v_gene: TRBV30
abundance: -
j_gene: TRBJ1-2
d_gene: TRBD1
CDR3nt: TGTGCCTCCCAGGGGGGCGTGAGGGGTGGCTACACCTTC
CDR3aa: CASQGGVRGGYTF

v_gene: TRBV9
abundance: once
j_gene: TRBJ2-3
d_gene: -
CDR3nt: TGTGCCAGCAGCGTAGAAGCGAGGGCTTACGATACGCAGTATTTT
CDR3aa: CASSVEARAYDTQYF

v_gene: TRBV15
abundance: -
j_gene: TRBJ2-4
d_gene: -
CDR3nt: TGTGCCACCAGCAGAGGACAGGGGAGGGTCAAAAACATTCAGTACTTC
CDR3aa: CATSRGQGRVKNIQYF

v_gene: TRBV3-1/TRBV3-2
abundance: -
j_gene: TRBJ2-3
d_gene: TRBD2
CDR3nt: TGTGCCAGCAGCCCGGGGGGGATAGATACGCAGTATTTT
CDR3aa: CASSPGGIDTQYF

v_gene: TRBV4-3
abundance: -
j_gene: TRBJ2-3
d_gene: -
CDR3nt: TGCGCCAGCAGCTACCGGGACACAAGCACAGATACGCAGTATTTT
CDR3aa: CASSYRDTSTDTQYF

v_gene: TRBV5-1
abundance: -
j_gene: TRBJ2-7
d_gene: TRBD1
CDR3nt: TGCGCCAGCAGCCTAGGGGGACAGGGGGCCTCGGAGCAGTACTTC
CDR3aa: CASSLGGQGASEQYF

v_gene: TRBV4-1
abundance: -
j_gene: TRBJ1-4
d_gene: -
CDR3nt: TGCGCCAGCAGCCAGCCTCAGGAGGAACTGTTTTTT
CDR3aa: CASSQPQEELFF

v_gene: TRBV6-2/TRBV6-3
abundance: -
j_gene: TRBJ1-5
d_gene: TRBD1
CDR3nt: TGTGCCAGCAGCCGACAGGGGTATAGCAATCAGCCCCAGCATTTT
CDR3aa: CASSRQGYSNQPQHF

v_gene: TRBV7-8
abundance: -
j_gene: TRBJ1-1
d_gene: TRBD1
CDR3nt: TGTGCCAGCAGCTTAGCGCGAGGGGGCGCATTGACTGAAGCTTTCTTT
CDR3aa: CASSLARGGALTEAFF

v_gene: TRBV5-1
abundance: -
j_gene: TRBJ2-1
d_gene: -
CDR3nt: TGCGCCAGCCGCTCCTACAATGAGCAGTTCTTC
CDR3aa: CASRSYNEQFF

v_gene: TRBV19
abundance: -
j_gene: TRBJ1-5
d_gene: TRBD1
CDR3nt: TGTGCCAGTACCCTGACAGGGGGCAATCAGCCCCAGCATTTT
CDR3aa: CASTLTGGNQPQHF

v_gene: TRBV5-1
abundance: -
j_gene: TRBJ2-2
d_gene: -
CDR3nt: TGCGCCAGCAGCTTGCTGGGGCCCCTGAACACCGGGGAGCTGTTTTTT
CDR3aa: CASSLLGPLNTGELFF

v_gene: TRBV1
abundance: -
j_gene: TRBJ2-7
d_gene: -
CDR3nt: TGCACCAAAGGGGGAACAGGGGGCGCGAATGTCTACGAGCAGTACTTC
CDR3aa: CTKGGTGGANVYEQYF

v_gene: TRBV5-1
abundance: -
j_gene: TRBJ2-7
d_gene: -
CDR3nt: TGCGCCAGCAGCTTGGTAGGCGGGACGGCCTCCTACGAGCAGTACTTC
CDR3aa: CASSLVGGTASYEQYF

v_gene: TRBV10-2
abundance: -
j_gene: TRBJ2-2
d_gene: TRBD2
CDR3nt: TGCGCCAGCAGTGATCGGCGGGGGGCAAACACCGGGGAGCTGTTTTTT
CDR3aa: CASSDRRGANTGELFF

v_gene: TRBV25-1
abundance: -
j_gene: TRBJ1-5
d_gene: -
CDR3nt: TGTGCCAGCAGTAACACAGGGTTCGATCAGCCCCAGCATTTT
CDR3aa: CASSNTGFDQPQHF